This section outlines one T cell receptor (beta chain) sequence together with its context. Its antigen is as yet unknown. This record comes from a study of a mutant IDH1 vaccine in newly diagnosed glioma. Study context: Either 4-6 weeks after radiotherapy alone or alongside temozolomide, vaccination was begun. Whole-study findings and limits: Changes to the top peripheral T cell clonotypes appeared unrelated to pseudoprogression.

Between the trimmed V and J ends, which lost 5 bases and 5 bases, there was a span of 18 bases. Germline V gene data show CDR1 as SGHTA and CDR2 as FQGNSA. The length of the CDR3 is 15 residues. The time point is: week 35, safety follow-up. Doses comprised 300 ug of mutant IDH1 20-mer peptide each, plus topical imiquimod. Sequencing was performed with immunoSEQ multiplex PCR; in TCRdb, only in-frame clones are kept and a portion is missing. The table lists tens of thousands of clones, roughly 80% of them singletons. The V and J genes are TRBV7-2 and TRBJ1-1; a possible D gene is TRBD1 (5 bases). The receptor was derived from a man between 25 and 39 years old with glioma. Sequences were derived from PBMCs, sampled from a glioma patient whose treatment included an IDH1 peptide vaccine. The CDR3 loop reads CASSPRRGKWTEAFF. CDR3 nucleotide sequence: TGTGCCAGCAGCCCCCGCCGGGGGAAGTGGACTGAAGCTTTCTTT.